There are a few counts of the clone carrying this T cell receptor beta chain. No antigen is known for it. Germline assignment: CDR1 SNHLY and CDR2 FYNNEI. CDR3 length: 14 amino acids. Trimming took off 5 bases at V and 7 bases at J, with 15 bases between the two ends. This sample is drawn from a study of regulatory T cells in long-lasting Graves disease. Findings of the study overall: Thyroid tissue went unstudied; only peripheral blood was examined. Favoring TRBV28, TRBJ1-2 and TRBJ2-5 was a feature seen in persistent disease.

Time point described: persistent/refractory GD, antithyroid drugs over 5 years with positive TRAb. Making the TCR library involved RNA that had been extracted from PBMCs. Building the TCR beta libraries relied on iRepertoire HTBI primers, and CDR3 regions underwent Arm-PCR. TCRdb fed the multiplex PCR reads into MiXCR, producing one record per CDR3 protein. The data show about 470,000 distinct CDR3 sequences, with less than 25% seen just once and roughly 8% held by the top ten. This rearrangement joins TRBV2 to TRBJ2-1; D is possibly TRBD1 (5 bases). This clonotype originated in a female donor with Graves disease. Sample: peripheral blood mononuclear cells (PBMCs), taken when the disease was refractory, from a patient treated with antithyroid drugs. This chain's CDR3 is CASSLNPRVNEQFF. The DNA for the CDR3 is TGTGCCAGCAGTCTCAACCCCAGGGTAAATGAGCAGTTCTTC.